This TCR beta chain was observed in a study of shared clonotypes between healthy human individuals. Study outcomes and limitations: Rarefaction gave evidence that sorted-subset sequencing remained incomplete despite large depth. It was the non-shared clonotypes that had lower generation probabilities than clonotypes shared by all four donors.

Measured with immunoSEQ multiplex PCR; TCRdb has only the in-frame clones, and not every one. There are approximately 1.1 million clones in the sample; around 78% occur only once, and approximately 0.5% lies in the top ten. CD4+ cells yielded CD45RA+ naive and CD45RA-negative memory subsets. As regards this clone: The antigen is unknown.

The source material was memory CD4+ T cells from PBMCs. Described subset: CD45RA-negative fraction. This clonotype was sampled from a man between 18 and 29 years old in good health. Some clones in this sample may be carry-over from other donors' samples.

The CDR3 nucleotides read TGTGCCAGCAGTGTACAGGGGTTGGCTGGGGCCAACGTCCTGACTTTC. This gives the protein CASSVQGLAGANVLTF. The chain carries TRBV2 and TRBJ2-6, with 7 bases aligning to TRBD1. The length of the CDR3 is 16 residues. V shed 4 bases, J shed 2 bases, and the junction held 5 bases outside the gene matches. Germline CDR1 and CDR2: SNHLY and FYNNEI.